Listed here is a single TCR beta chain. The antigen is unknown. The data derive from a study of T cell responses to AZD1222 COVID-19 vaccine. The wider study: Second doses were pooled across both intervals (about 4 or about 12 weeks).

Trimming stripped 0 bases from V and 6 bases from J, with 9 bases between. Germline V gene sequence: CDR1 MNHEY, CDR2 SMNVEV (reference sequence). The CDR3 is 14 amino acids. Study-wide findings and caveats: The study found Spike-specific TCR breadth and depth rose after two AZD1222 doses.

Assay used: immunoSEQ multiplex PCR; TCRdb lists only in-frame clones, some missing. The sample lists tens of thousands of clones; 86% were seen once. The TCR sequence derives from an adult in good health. The sequencing here drew on peripheral blood, taken on day 0 of AZD1222 vaccination. The gene calls are TRBV27 and TRBJ1-5; tentatively, D is TRBD1 (5 bases). The CDR3 DNA follows: TGTGCCAGCAGTTTATCAGCAGGGTCTCAGCCCCAGCATTTT. Translating it yields CASSLSAGSQPQHF.